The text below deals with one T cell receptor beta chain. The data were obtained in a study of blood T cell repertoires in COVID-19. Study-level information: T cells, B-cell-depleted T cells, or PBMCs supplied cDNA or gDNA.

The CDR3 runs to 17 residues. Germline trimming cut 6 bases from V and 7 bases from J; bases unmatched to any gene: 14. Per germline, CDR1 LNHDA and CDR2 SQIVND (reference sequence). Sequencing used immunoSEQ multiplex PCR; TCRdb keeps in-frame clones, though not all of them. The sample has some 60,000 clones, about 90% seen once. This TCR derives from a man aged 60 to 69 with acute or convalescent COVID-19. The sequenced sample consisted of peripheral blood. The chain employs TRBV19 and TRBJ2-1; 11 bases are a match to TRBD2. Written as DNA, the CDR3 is TGTGCCAGTAGCAAATGGGGTAGCGGGAGGGCGGGGAATGAGCAGTTCTTC. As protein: CASSKWGSGRAGNEQFF.